This entry concerns a single T cell receptor beta chain. TCRdb keeps only in-frame clones here, not all; method: immunoSEQ multiplex PCR. The sample lists under 350,000 clones, under 95% occurring once. This sample was taken from a study of blood T cell repertoires in COVID-19. The overall study: In each case, the material was cDNA or gDNA derived from T cells, B-cell-depleted T cells, or PBMCs.

Recruits, aged roughly 18 to 100 years, lived in some 25 US areas. Symptom resolution, clearance, or two negative PCRs marked donors in Cohort 3 as recovered. Trimming took off 5 bases at V and 7 bases at J, with 20 bases between the two ends. Looked up from germline, CDR1 is SEHNR and CDR2 is FQNEAQ (reference sequence). CDR3 size: 16 residues. This receptor was obtained from a man in his 60s who had recovered from COVID-19. Sequencing was carried out using PBMCs or T cells enriched from blood (not recorded which). The chain has TRBV7-9 and TRBJ1-4; TRBD1 is a possible D gene (6 bases). The CDR3: CASSLSGRGASEKLFF. The DNA for the CDR3 is TGTGCCAGCAGCCTATCCGGCCGGGGGGCGAGTGAAAAACTGTTTTTT.